This entry lists 20 T cell receptor beta chains sequenced from one sample in a study of blood T cell repertoires in COVID-19. TCRdb's copy holds only in-frame clones and misses some; the assay was immunoSEQ multiplex PCR. The table lists over 450,000 clones, nearly 90% of them singletons. The sample consisted of peripheral blood. The receptors derive from a man aged 18 to 29 with COVID-19, enrolled during active disease.

The rearrangement joins TRBV5-6 to TRBJ2-5; D might be TRBD2 (6 bases). V was clipped by 4 bases and J by 7 bases, with 14 bases between them. The CDR3 sequence is 13 residues long. Germline CDR1 reads SGHDT; CDR2 reads YYEEEE. Here the CDR3 DNA reads TGTGCCAGCAGCCGCCCGGGGGTAGGGACCCAGTACTTC. This translates into CASSRPGVGTQYF.

This chain connects TRBV27 to TRBJ2-1; 8 bases are shared with TRBD1. The germline gives CDR1 MNHEY, CDR2 SMNVEV (reference sequence). With V trimmed by 5 bases and J by 4 bases, 7 bases remained unmatched. The CDR3 is 15 amino acids. DNA for the CDR3: TGTGCCAGCAGTCCGACAGGGGCCCAATACAATGAGCAGTTCTTC. The encoded protein is CASSPTGAQYNEQFF.

The V call is TRBV27, the J call TRBJ1-1, with D uncertain. The germline V gene has CDR1 MNHEY and CDR2 SMNVEV (reference sequence). The germline V and J ends were trimmed by 6 bases and 2 bases, with 13 bases remaining between them. The CDR3 is 14 amino acids. The CDR3 here is CASSLSSLNTEAFF. Written as DNA, the CDR3 is TGTGCCAGCAGCCTGTCCTCTTTAAACACTGAAGCTTTCTTT.

This clone has only one observation. This chain joins TRBV19 and TRBJ1-1; no reliable D call. The CDR3 is 14 amino acids. V was pared by 6 bases and J by 4 bases, with 15 bases between. Germline V gene lookup returns CDR1 LNHDA and CDR2 SQIVND (reference sequence). CDR3 DNA: TGTGCCAGTAGGACCCAAACTTCGGGCACTGAAGCTTTCTTT. Translating it yields CASRTQTSGTEAFF.

A few counts support this clone. The same CDR3 is also encoded by other DNA sequences in this sample. The rearrangement joins TRBV3-1 (or the pseudogene TRBV3-2) to TRBJ2-5; D gene unclear. The CDR3 consists of 14 residues. V was trimmed by 1 base and J by 2 bases, leaving 8 bases between them. The V gene's germline CDR1 is LGHDT and CDR2 YNNKEL (reference sequence). In nucleotides, the CDR3 is TGTGCCAGCAGCCAAGGTCTTAGACAAGAGACCCAGTACTTC. Its translation: CASSQGLRQETQYF.

The gene calls are TRBV27 and TRBJ2-7; tentative D call: TRBD1 (5 bases). This CDR3 comprises 12 residues. Deletions cut 2 bases from V and 3 bases from J, with 5 bases between. CDR1 MNHEY and CDR2 SMNVEV come from the germline V gene (reference sequence). The CDR3 loop is CASSLDSYEQYF. CDR3 DNA: TGTGCCAGCAGTTTAGACAGCTACGAGCAGTACTTC.

This chain connects TRBV19 to TRBJ1-1; 8 nucleotides align to TRBD1. Germline V gene sequence: CDR1 LNHDA, CDR2 SQIVND (reference sequence). The CDR3 sequence is 14 residues long. Trimming cost V 5 bases and J 5 bases; bases outside gene matches: 7. CDR3 nucleotide sequence: TGTGCCAGTAGTCATGGCAGGGGGCGTACTGAAGCTTTCTTT. This encodes CASSHGRGRTEAFF.

This chain uses TRBV2 with TRBJ1-3; no definite D call. The germline V gene has CDR1 SNHLY and CDR2 FYNNEI. The CDR3 runs 14 residues. Between the trimmed V and J ends, which lost 4 bases and 1 base, there was a span of 8 bases. CDR3 sequence reads: CASSGLISGNTIYF. The DNA for the CDR3 is TGTGCCAGCAGTGGACTGATTTCTGGAAACACCATATATTTT. Supplemented by reference TRBV2 and TRBJ1-3, the full variable domain reads EPEVTQTPSHQVTQMGQEVILRCVPISNHLYFYWYRQILGQKVEFLVSFYNNEISEKSEIFDDQFSVERPDGSNFTLKIRSTKLEDSAMYFCASSGLISGNTIYFGEGSWLTVV.

The CDR3 loop is CASSDGQADEQYF. CDR3 nucleotide sequence: TGTGCCAGCAGTGACGGACAAGCCGACGAGCAGTACTTC. The chain couples TRBV6-1 to TRBJ2-7, with a tentative D call TRBD1 (5 bases). CDR1 is MNHNS and CDR2 is SASEGT in the germline V gene. V lost 3 bases and J 5 bases, leaving 11 bases between the germline ends. The CDR3 consists of 13 residues.

V gene TRBV19 combines with J gene TRBJ1-5; 10 nucleotides line up with TRBD1. Germline CDR1 is LNHDA and CDR2 is SQIVND (reference sequence). V shed 0 bases, J shed 3 bases, and the junction held 5 bases outside the gene matches. CDR3 length: 17 amino acids. Here the CDR3 reads CASSIEVTGGANQPQHF. DNA for the CDR3: TGTGCCAGTAGTATAGAGGTGACAGGGGGCGCCAATCAGCCCCAGCATTTT.

This chain's CDR3 is CASTGAPLSYEQYF. In DNA, the CDR3 is TGTGCCAGCACCGGAGCCCCCCTTTCCTACGAGCAGTACTTC. The gene calls are TRBV2 and TRBJ2-7; D uncertain. Germline lookup yields CDR1 SNHLY and CDR2 FYNNEI. V lost 7 bases and J 1 base, leaving 14 bases between the germline ends. This CDR3 spans 14 amino acids. Variable domain in full (rest from reference TRBV2 and TRBJ2-7): EPEVTQTPSHQVTQMGQEVILRCVPISNHLYFYWYRQILGQKVEFLVSFYNNEISEKSEIFDDQFSVERPDGSNFTLKIRSTKLEDSAMYFCASTGAPLSYEQYFGPGTRLTVT.

The chain is built from TRBV6-5 and TRBJ1-3; 8 bases line up with TRBD1. Per germline, CDR1 MNHEY and CDR2 SVGAGI. J gave up 3 bases and V 10 bases, and 5 bases lay outside the gene matches. This CDR3 is built from 13 residues. CDR3 region: CANADRDGNTIYF. The CDR3 DNA follows: TGTGCCAACGCGGACAGGGATGGAAACACCATATATTTT.

The chain joins TRBV2 to TRBJ1-1; 7 bases map to TRBD1. Germline CDR1 SNHLY, CDR2 FYNNEI. V gave up 4 bases and J gave up 0 bases; unmatched junction bases: 8. The CDR3 length is 16 residues. This CDR3 is CASSGGDRLLNTEAFF. CDR3 nucleotides: TGTGCCAGCAGTGGGGGGGACAGACTATTGAACACTGAAGCTTTCTTT.

This clone has just one count. The gene calls are TRBV5-8 and TRBJ2-7, with 8 bases matching TRBD1. This CDR3 comprises 14 residues. The V segment lost 4 bases and the J segment 5 bases; nucleotides outside the gene matches: 8. The germline CDR1 and CDR2 sequences are SGHTS and YDEGEE. The CDR3 is CASSLPLQGDEQYF. The CDR3 region has the DNA TGTGCCAGCAGCCTACCTTTACAGGGGGACGAGCAGTACTTC. Drawing the rest from reference TRBV5-8 and TRBJ2-7, the complete variable domain is EAGVTQSPTHLIKTRGQQATLRCSPISGHTSVYWYQQALGLGLQFLLWYDEGEERNRGNFPPRFSGRQFPNYSSELNVNALELEDSALYLCASSLPLQGDEQYFGPGTRLTVT.

The chain recombines TRBV5-1 with TRBJ2-7, with 9 bases fitting TRBD2. This CDR3 has 14 residues. Unmatched junction bases numbered 4, after V lost 4 bases and J lost 2 bases. CDR1 and CDR2 from the germline V gene are SGHRS and YFSETQ. Written as DNA, the CDR3 is TGCGCCAGCAGCCAGCTAGCGGGGACCTACGAGCAGTACTTC. This codes for CASSQLAGTYEQYF.

This clone has ten or more counts. This CDR3 reads CATRSVGYTF. CDR3 coding DNA: TGTGCCACCCGCTCGGTTGGCTACACCTTC. The gene calls are TRBV21-1 and TRBJ1-2. TRBV21-1 corresponds to a pseudogene. The CDR3 has 10 amino acids.

The J gene is TRBJ2-1, the V gene TRBV6-5; 10 nucleotides align to TRBD2. With V trimmed by 5 bases and J by 2 bases, 3 bases remained unmatched. This CDR3 has 15 amino acids. The V gene's germline CDR1 is MNHEY and CDR2 SVGAGI. CDR3 nucleotides: TGTGCCAGCAGTCTTAGCGGGAGGCCCTACAATGAGCAGTTCTTC. Encoded protein: CASSLSGRPYNEQFF.

J is TRBJ2-2 and V is TRBV18; perhaps TRBD2 as D (5 bases). The CDR3 has 16 residues. V was clipped by 5 bases and J by 3 bases, with 16 bases between them. The germline gives CDR1 KGHSH, CDR2 LQKENI. CDR3 sequence (DNA): TGTGCCAGCTCATTGCGGCTCGAGGGAGACACCGGGGAGCTGTTTTTT. It yields the protein CASSLRLEGDTGELFF.

The chain recombines TRBV18 with TRBJ2-3, with 10 bases matching TRBD1. Germline CDR1 reads KGHSH; CDR2 reads LQKENI. Trimming at V came to 6 bases and at J to 5 bases, leaving 5 bases not matched to a gene. The CDR3 loop spans 14 amino acids. CDR3 sequence: CASSRQGAGDTQYF. Written as DNA, the CDR3 is TGTGCCAGCTCGCGACAGGGGGCGGGAGATACGCAGTATTTT.

The genes are TRBV7-9 and TRBJ1-2; 12 positions agree with TRBD1. Germline CDR1 is SEHNR and CDR2 is FQNEAQ (reference sequence). V shed 7 bases and J 4 bases; nucleotides not matched to a gene: 4. The length of the CDR3 is 14 residues. CDR3: CASTGTGGFYGYTF. The CDR3 DNA is TGTGCCAGCACCGGGACAGGGGGCTTCTATGGCTACACCTTC.